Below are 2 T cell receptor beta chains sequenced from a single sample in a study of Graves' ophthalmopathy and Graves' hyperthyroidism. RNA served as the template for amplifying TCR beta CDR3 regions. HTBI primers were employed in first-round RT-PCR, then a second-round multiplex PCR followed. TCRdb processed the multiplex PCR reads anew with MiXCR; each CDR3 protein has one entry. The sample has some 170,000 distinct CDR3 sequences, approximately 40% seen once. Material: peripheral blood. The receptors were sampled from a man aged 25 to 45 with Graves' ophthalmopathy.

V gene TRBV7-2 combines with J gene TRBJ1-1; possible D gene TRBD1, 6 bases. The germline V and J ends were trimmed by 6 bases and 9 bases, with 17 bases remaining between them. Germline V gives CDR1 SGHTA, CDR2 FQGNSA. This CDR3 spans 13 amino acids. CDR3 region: CASSTGQFRQAFF. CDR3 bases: TGTGCCAGCAGTACCGGACAGTTTCGGCAAGCTTTCTTT.

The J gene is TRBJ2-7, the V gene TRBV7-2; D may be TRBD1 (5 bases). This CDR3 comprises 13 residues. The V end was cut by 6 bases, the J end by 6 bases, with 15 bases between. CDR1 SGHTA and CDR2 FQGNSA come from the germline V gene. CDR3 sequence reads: CASSRQGFGEQYF. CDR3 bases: TGTGCCAGCAGTCGTCAGGGATTTGGCGAGCAGTACTTC.